These T cell receptor beta chains were read from a single sample in a study of beta chain features in type 1 diabetes. TCRdb keeps only in-frame clones here, not all; method: immunoSEQ multiplex PCR. The profile shows around 430,000 clones, 30% of them singletons. The material sequenced was naive CD4+ T cells from blood. The origin of the receptors is a man aged 18 to 30 in good health. Both conserved end residues are part of each CDR3. Each record gives: J gene, CDR3 length, V gene, D gene, clone size, CDR3 protein, CDR3 DNA. A D gene is named only where the DNA matches it firmly. A row's size may be missing; if present it is once, few, many or a size class.

TRBJ2-7	15	TRBV9	.	.	CASSPSGSSRAEQYF	TGTGCCAGCAGCCCGTCGGGCTCCTCGAGGGCCGAGCAGTACTTC
TRBJ2-6	15	TRBV5-1	.	once	CASSLELSGANVLTF	TGCGCCAGCAGCTTGGAGCTCTCTGGGGCCAACGTCCTGACTTTC
TRBJ2-3	16	TRBV28	TRBD1	.	CASSSGQGVITDTQYF	TGTGCCAGCAGTTCGGGACAGGGGGTGATCACAGATACGCAGTATTTT
TRBJ2-1	16	TRBV28	TRBD1	few	CASSLGTVPSEDEQFF	TGTGCCAGCAGTCTCGGGACAGTCCCCTCAGAGGATGAGCAGTTCTTC
TRBJ1-1	12	TRBV14	.	.	CASSYTNTEAFF	TGTGCCAGCAGTTACACGAACACTGAAGCTTTCTTT
TRBJ1-2	11	TRBV30	.	few	CAWSALGGYTF	TGTGCCTGGAGTGCCTTGGGGGGCTACACCTTC
TRBJ1-4	12	TRBV30	TRBD1	.	CAWNRGNEKLFF	TGTGCCTGGAACAGGGGTAATGAAAAACTGTTTTTT
TRBJ1-5	14	TRBV29-1	.	few	CSVGPDRNNQPQHF	TGCAGCGTTGGGCCCGACAGAAACAATCAGCCCCAGCATTTT
TRBJ2-7	16	TRBV6-5	TRBD2	few	CASSYPRLAGTYEQYF	TGTGCCAGCAGTTACCCCCGGCTAGCGGGGACCTACGAGCAGTACTTC
TRBJ2-3	18	TRBV7-9	TRBD2	.	CATTGTSGRALGADTQYF	TGTGCCACCACCGGGACTAGCGGGAGGGCCCTCGGGGCAGATACGCAGTATTTT